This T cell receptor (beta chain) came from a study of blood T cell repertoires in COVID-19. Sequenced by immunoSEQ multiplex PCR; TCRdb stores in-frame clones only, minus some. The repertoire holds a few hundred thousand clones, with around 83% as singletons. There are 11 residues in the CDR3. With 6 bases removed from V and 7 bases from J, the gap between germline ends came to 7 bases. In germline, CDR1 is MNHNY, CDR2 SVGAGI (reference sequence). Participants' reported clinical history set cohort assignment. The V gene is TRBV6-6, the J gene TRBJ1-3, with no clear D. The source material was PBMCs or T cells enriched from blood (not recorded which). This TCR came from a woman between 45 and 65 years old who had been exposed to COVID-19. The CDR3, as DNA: TGTGCCAGCAGCCAACGGAACACCATATATTTT. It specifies CASSQRNTIYF.